A selection of T cell receptor beta chains follows, all from one sample in a study of Graves' ophthalmopathy and Graves' hyperthyroidism. TCRdb re-derived calls from the multiplex PCR reads in MiXCR, one entry per CDR3 protein. The data show hundreds of thousands of distinct CDR3 sequences, with 22% seen just once and roughly 6.9% held by the top ten. Material for sequencing was peripheral blood. These receptors were taken from a woman younger than 30 with stable Graves' hyperthyroidism. Some clones in this sample may be carry-over from other donors' samples. CDR3s include the opening cysteine and the closing phenylalanine or tryptophan. A D gene is named only where the DNA matches it firmly. Clone size is stated in some rows and not others, as once, few, many or a class when expanded.

j_call d_call v_call clone_size cdr3_aa cdr3_nt
TRBJ2-5 TRBD2 TRBV28 many CASSVRIAGGGETQYF TGTGCCAGCAGTGTCCGTATAGCGGGGGGAGGGGAGACCCAGTACTTC
TRBJ2-2 NA TRBV27 NA CASSSRLGRNTGELFF TGTGCCAGCAGTTCCCGGCTGGGCAGGAACACCGGGGAGCTGTTTTTT
TRBJ1-1 NA TRBV6-1 many CASSEGGRNTEAFF TGTGCCAGCAGTGAAGGAGGGAGGAACACTGAAGCTTTCTTT
TRBJ1-2 TRBD1 TRBV25-1 once CASSDRGLQGYTF TGTGCCAGCAGTGACAGGGGGCTCCAAGGCTACACCTTC
TRBJ1-2 NA TRBV5-6 many CASSAGRSSYHGYTF TGTGCCAGCAGCGCGGGACGATCGTCGTACCATGGCTACACCTTC
TRBJ1-2 NA TRBV15 many CATSRDYEGEGYTF TGTGCCACCAGCAGAGATTATGAAGGAGAAGGCTACACCTTC
TRBJ2-7 NA TRBV5-1 many CASSLFGTHEQYF TGCGCCAGCAGCCTGTTTGGGACTCACGAGCAGTACTTC
TRBJ1-5 NA TRBV3-1 NA CASSQDFGVLDQPQHF TGTGCCAGCAGCCAAGACTTTGGCGTTTTGGATCAGCCCCAGCATTTT
TRBJ2-3 NA TRBV7-9 few CASSLTPMQYF TGTGCCAGCAGCTTAACTCCCATGCAGTATTTT
TRBJ1-1 TRBD1 TRBV10-3 many CAISETGGSTEAFF TGTGCCATCAGTGAGACAGGGGGGAGCACTGAAGCTTTCTTT
TRBJ2-6 NA TRBV28 many CASSFGRAGANVLTF TGTGCCAGCAGTTTTGGTAGGGCTGGGGCCAACGTCCTGACTTTC
TRBJ1-2 TRBD1 TRBV11-2 NA CASSPRTGEAYGYTF TGTGCCAGCAGCCCCCGGACAGGGGAGGCCTATGGCTACACCTTC
TRBJ2-7 NA TRBV30 few CAWTGTYDQYF TGTGCCTGGACTGGCACCTACGATCAGTACTTC
TRBJ2-5 NA TRBV7-2 NA CASSLTGDGYQETQYF TGTGCCAGCAGCCTAACTGGGGACGGATACCAAGAGACCCAGTACTTC
TRBJ1-1 NA TRBV20-1 many CSASHPGNTEAFF TGCAGTGCTAGTCATCCAGGAAACACTGAAGCTTTCTTT
TRBJ1-5 NA TRBV4-1 NA CASSQDQRGYQPQHF TGCGCCAGCAGCCAAGATCAGAGGGGGTATCAGCCCCAGCATTTT
TRBJ2-3 NA TRBV6-4 many CASQSIVGGRTDTQYF TGTGCCTCCCAGTCCATCGTGGGGGGTCGCACAGATACGCAGTATTTT
TRBJ1-1 NA TRBV19 many CASNRNTEAFF TGTGCCAGTAACAGAAACACTGAAGCTTTCTTT
TRBJ1-2 NA TRBV5-1 NA CASSFGVGYTF TGCGCCAGCAGCTTTGGGGTTGGCTACACCTTC
TRBJ1-3 NA TRBV12-3/TRBV12-4 few CASSPVKGGNTIYF TGTGCCAGCTCGCCGGTAAAGGGGGGAAACACCATATATTTT
TRBJ1-2 NA TRBV2 many CASSEARGNGYTF TGTGCCAGCAGTGAAGCGCGCGGAAATGGCTACACCTTC
TRBJ1-1 NA TRBV20-1 many CSARVQGYTEAFF TGCAGTGCTAGAGTTCAGGGATACACTGAAGCTTTCTTT
TRBJ1-1 NA TRBV6-1 NA CASTIRGNTEAFF TGTGCCAGCACCATTCGCGGGAACACTGAAGCTTTCTTT
TRBJ1-1 TRBD1 TRBV20-1 many CSALGQGATEAFF TGCAGTGCTCTAGGACAGGGGGCCACTGAAGCTTTCTTT
TRBJ2-7 TRBD1 TRBV12-3/TRBV12-4 many CASSVGTDDYEQYF TGTGCCAGCAGTGTGGGGACAGACGACTACGAGCAGTACTTC
TRBJ1-2 NA TRBV11-3 NA CASSLGGARLYVF TGTGCCAGCAGCTTAGGAGGCGCAAGGCTATATGTCTTC
TRBJ1-5 NA TRBV20-1 many CSAEDSNSQPQHF TGCAGTGCTGAGGACAGTAATAGTCAGCCCCAGCATTTT
TRBJ1-1 NA TRBV29-1 many CSVARNVNTEAFF TGCAGCGTTGCCCGTAATGTGAACACTGAAGCTTTCTTT
TRBJ2-7 NA TRBV6-1 NA CASSPGLGIYDQYF TGTGCCAGCAGCCCGGGACTGGGGATCTACGATCAGTACTTC
TRBJ1-1 NA TRBV6-5 NA CASSWDGEKAFF TGTGCCAGCAGTTGGGACGGGGAGAAAGCTTTCTTT
TRBJ1-2 TRBD1 TRBV20-1 NA CSAAPLQGAYSGYTF TGCAGTGCTGCCCCCTTGCAGGGGGCATATTCTGGCTACACCTTC
TRBJ2-7 TRBD2 TRBV12-3/TRBV12-4 NA CASSLAAGGAYEQYF TGTGCCAGCAGTTTGGCAGCGGGAGGGGCCTACGAGCAGTACTTC
TRBJ2-7 NA TRBV30 NA CAWSVSQVIYEQYF TGTGCCTGGAGTGTAAGTCAGGTCATCTACGAGCAGTACTTC
TRBJ2-7 TRBD2 TRBV20-1 NA CSARGLAREQYF TGCAGTGCTAGAGGACTAGCGAGGGAGCAGTACTTC
TRBJ2-7 NA TRBV2 NA CASIEQVGGAYEQYF TGTGCCAGCATCGAACAGGTCGGGGGAGCCTACGAGCAGTACTTC
TRBJ1-1 NA TRBV19 many CASTQGGRVNTEAFF TGTGCCAGTACCCAGGGCGGTAGGGTGAACACTGAAGCTTTCTTT
TRBJ1-5 TRBD1 TRBV12-3/TRBV12-4 many CASSGGGTAESQPQHF TGTGCCAGCAGTGGGGGTGGGACAGCGGAGTCGCAGCCCCAGCATTTT
TRBJ2-5 TRBD2 TRBV20-1 many CSAPGLAGGTGETQYF TGCAGTGCCCCGGGACTAGCGGGAGGCACGGGGGAGACCCAGTACTTC
TRBJ1-6 NA TRBV30 many CAWSVAGPNNSPLHF TGTGCCTGGAGTGTGGCCGGACCGAACAATTCACCCCTCCACTTT
TRBJ2-7 TRBD1 TRBV6-1 NA CASSETTGLDEQYF TGTGCCAGCAGTGAGACGACAGGGCTCGACGAGCAGTACTTC
TRBJ2-5 TRBD2 TRBV20-1 few CSAISGGAETQYF TGCAGTGCTATCAGCGGGGGGGCAGAGACCCAGTACTTC
TRBJ2-7 TRBD2 TRBV11-2 many CASSLVYELAGPRDYEQYF TGTGCCAGCAGCTTAGTCTACGAACTAGCGGGGCCGAGGGACTACGAGCAGTACTTC
TRBJ2-7 NA TRBV13 many CASSVAWGRSDEQYF TGTGCCAGCAGCGTAGCTTGGGGGCGTTCCGACGAGCAGTACTTC
TRBJ1-3 NA TRBV6-5 many CASSYSSGDGNTIYF TGTGCCAGCAGTTACTCCTCGGGGGACGGAAACACCATATATTTT
TRBJ1-5 NA TRBV27 many CASTPLGLPGGQPQHF TGTGCCAGCACCCCCCTTGGACTCCCCGGGGGCCAGCCCCAGCATTTT
TRBJ2-7 TRBD1 TRBV5-1 NA CASRLDRGDEQYF TGCGCCAGCAGGCTGGACAGGGGCGACGAGCAGTACTTC
TRBJ2-2 NA TRBV12-3/TRBV12-4 NA CASSLVGLGDTGELFF TGTGCCAGCAGTTTGGTGGGATTGGGAGACACCGGGGAGCTGTTTTTT
TRBJ2-7 NA TRBV20-1 many CSAKGTGSYEQYF TGCAGTGCTAAGGGGACGGGGTCCTACGAGCAGTACTTC
TRBJ1-5 TRBD1 TRBV6-1 many CASSPRQGNSNQPQHF TGTGCCAGCAGTCCCCGACAGGGGAATAGCAATCAGCCCCAGCATTTT
TRBJ2-7 NA TRBV28 few CASSFAHDPGHYEQYF TGTGCCAGCAGTTTCGCACACGATCCGGGGCACTACGAGCAGTACTTC